This entry features one T cell receptor (beta chain) sequence. The sample is drawn from a study of blood T cell repertoires in COVID-19. Study overall: Specimens from acute and convalescent COVID-19 originated in the United States, Italy and Spain. The analysed material was cDNA or gDNA that came from T cells, B-cell-depleted T cells, or PBMCs.

Assignment of participants to cohorts was predicated upon participant-reported clinical history. Source study methods: Reference gene primer amplification gave estimated nucleated cell counts. Sequencing used immunoSEQ multiplex PCR; TCRdb keeps in-frame clones, though not all of them. The DNA was the basis for D and trimming; V, J and clone size are from that table. Of some 200,000 clones in the sample, roughly 90% were seen once. The CDR3 is 12 amino acids. V was cut by 4 bases and J by 5 bases, with 7 bases left in between. Germline CDR1 SGHTA, CDR2 FQGTGA. The TCR comes from a man aged 18 to 29 with acute COVID-19. The sequencing input was PBMCs or T cells enriched from blood (not recorded which). The chain carries TRBV7-3 and TRBJ2-3, with a tentative D call TRBD2 (5 bases). This CDR3 reads CASSSEGDTQYF. In nucleotides, the CDR3 is TGTGCCAGCAGCTCCGAGGGAGATACGCAGTATTTT. Variable domain in full (rest from reference TRBV7-3 and TRBJ2-3): GAGVSQTPSNKVTEKGKYVELRCDPISGHTALYWYRQSLGQGPEFLIYFQGTGAADDSGLPNDRFFAVRPEGSVSTLKIQRTERGDSAVYLCASSSEGDTQYFGPGTRLTVL.